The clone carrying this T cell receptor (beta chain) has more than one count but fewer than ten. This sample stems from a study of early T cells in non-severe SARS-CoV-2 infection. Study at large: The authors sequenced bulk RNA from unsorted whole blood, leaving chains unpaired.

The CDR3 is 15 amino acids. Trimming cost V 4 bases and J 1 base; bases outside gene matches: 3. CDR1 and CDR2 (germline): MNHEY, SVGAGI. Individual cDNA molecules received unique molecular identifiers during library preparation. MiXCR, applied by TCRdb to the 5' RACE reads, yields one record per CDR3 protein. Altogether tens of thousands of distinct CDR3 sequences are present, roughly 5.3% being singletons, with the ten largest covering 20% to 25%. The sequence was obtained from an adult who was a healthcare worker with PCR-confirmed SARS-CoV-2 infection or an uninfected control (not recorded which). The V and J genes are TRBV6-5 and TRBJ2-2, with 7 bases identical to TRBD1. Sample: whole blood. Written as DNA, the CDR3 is TGTGCCAGCAGTTTGCGGACAGGGAACACCGGGGAGCTGTTTTTT. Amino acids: CASSLRTGNTGELFF.